Each of the 25 T cell receptor beta chains below was sequenced from the same sample in a study of post-analysis software for immune sequencing data. The TCR beta cDNA libraries contained unique molecular identifiers. From the PCR reads, TCRdb called clonotypes with MiXCR, one entry per CDR3 protein. The sample records hundreds of thousands of distinct CDR3 sequences, 45% being singletons. Findings of the study overall: Five TRBV segments, including TRBV5-6, TRBV5-1 and TRBV20-1, were more frequent in patients than controls.

These TCRs are of unknown antigen specificity. The source material was blood. The receptors stem from a girl aged 10-17 years with multiple sclerosis.

This clonotype was seen only a few times. The J gene is TRBJ1-5, the V gene TRBV7-6, with D maybe TRBD1 (6 bases). Germline CDR1 and CDR2: SGHVS and FNYEAQ. The CDR3 runs to 14 residues. Trimming shortened V by 5 bases and J by 7 bases, and 15 bases separated the two germline ends. The CDR3 protein is CASSPNTGRQPQHF. In DNA, the CDR3 is TGTGCCAGCAGCCCGAACACAGGGCGGCAGCCCCAGCATTTT. The full variable domain, in which reference TRBV7-6 and TRBJ1-5 provide the parts outside the CDR3, is GAGVSQSPRYKVTKRGQDVALRCDPISGHVSLYWYRQALGQGPEFLTYFNYEAQQDKSGLPNDRFSAERPEGSISTLTIQRTEQRDSAMYRCASSPNTGRQPQHFGDGTRLSIL.

This clonotype was seen only a few times. CDR3: CSATIYGTSKAYEQYF. The DNA for the CDR3 is TGCAGTGCTACGATTTACGGGACTAGCAAGGCCTACGAGCAGTACTTC. The chain combines TRBV20-1 with TRBJ2-4, with 9 bases fitting TRBD2. The DNA end lines up better with TRBJ2-7; the J call may be wrong. The CDR3 length is 16 residues. CDR1 DFQATT and CDR2 SNEGSKA come from the germline V gene (reference sequence).

Only one count was recorded for this clonotype. Mismatch with germline at one junction end may stem from a read error. This chain joins TRBV7-2 and TRBJ1-2; 8 nucleotides match TRBD1. Germline CDR1 is SGHTA and CDR2 is FQGNSA. The CDR3 runs to 15 residues. CDR3 in DNA: TGTGCCGGCAGCTTAGCCCCGGCAGGGGGCAATGGCTACACCTTC. Encoded protein: CAGSLAPAGGNGYTF.

The chain has TRBV2 and TRBJ2-6; D is uncertain. The CDR3 consists of 17 residues. V was clipped by 6 bases and J by 2 bases, with 17 bases between them. The germline V gene encodes CDR1 SNHLY and CDR2 FYNNEI. As DNA, the CDR3 is TGTGCCAGCAGCCCCGGGCAGGTACGAACTGGGGCCAACGTCCTGACTTTC. Residues: CASSPGQVRTGANVLTF.

The chain couples TRBV20-1 to TRBJ2-7; the D call may be TRBD1 or TRBD2 (5 bases each). The CDR3 runs 14 residues. CDR1 is DFQATT, CDR2 SNEGSKA, per germline (reference sequence). The V end lost 0 bases, the J end lost 0 bases, and 9 bases lay between the germline ends. The CDR3 sequence is CSAREAGSSYEQYF. In DNA, the CDR3 is TGCAGTGCTAGAGAGGCAGGGAGCTCCTACGAGCAGTACTTC.

The genes are TRBV4-2 and TRBJ2-6; possible D gene TRBD2, 6 bases. Trimming removed 1 base from V and 0 bases from J, with 19 bases in between. The CDR3 spans 20 residues. Germline values: CDR1 LGHNA, CDR2 YNFKEQ. The DNA of the CDR3 is TGTGCCAGCAGCCAAGGGGGGGTTTTGGGTGGAGACTCTGGGGCCAACGTCCTGACTTTC. It encodes CASSQGGVLGGDSGANVLTF.

As DNA, the CDR3 is TGTGCCGCATACAGGGGGCGGAACTATGGCTACACCTTC. This gives the protein CAAYRGRNYGYTF. The chain uses TRBV30 and TRBJ1-2; TRBD1 matches 9 bases. V shed 8 bases, J shed 2 bases, and the junction held 6 bases outside the gene matches. The V gene's germline CDR1 is GTSNPN and CDR2 SVGIG (reference sequence). This CDR3 has 13 residues.

The J gene is TRBJ2-1, the V gene TRBV4-3; 12 nucleotides match TRBD2. This CDR3 is 15 amino acids long. Trimming at V came to 4 bases and at J to 8 bases, leaving 6 bases not matched to a gene. The germline gives CDR1 LGHNA, CDR2 YSLEER. The CDR3 sequence is CASSPQSSGRDEQFF. CDR3 nucleotide sequence: TGCGCCAGCAGCCCACAGTCTAGCGGGAGGGATGAGCAGTTCTTC.

Only a few counts were recorded for this clonotype. The chain recombines TRBV6-1 with TRBJ1-5; 8 bases are a match to TRBD1. CDR1 MNHNS and CDR2 SASEGT come from the germline V gene. V lost 7 bases and J lost 4; bases outside the gene matches: 12. The CDR3 loop spans 16 amino acids. The CDR3: CASIRTGQAANQPQHF. The CDR3 DNA sequence: TGTGCCAGCATTAGAACGGGACAGGCGGCGAATCAGCCCCAGCATTTT.

The chain couples TRBV6-5 to TRBJ2-7; 10 nucleotides line up with TRBD2. Germline CDR1 MNHEY, CDR2 SVGAGI. J was trimmed by 4 bases and V by 2 bases; bases with no gene match: 8. CDR3 length: 16 residues. This chain's CDR3 is CASSYEFLAGEYEQYF. The CDR3 DNA follows: TGTGCCAGCAGTTACGAGTTCCTAGCGGGAGAGTACGAGCAGTACTTC.

This clonotype was observed a few times. V and J are TRBV10-3 and TRBJ2-1; D is ambiguous. Germline loops: CDR1 ENHRY, CDR2 SYGVKD. The CDR3 is 12 amino acids. Written as DNA, the CDR3 is TGTGCAGTAGGCCACTCCTACAATGAGCAGTTCTTC. Protein product: CAVGHSYNEQFF.

The rearrangement links TRBV12-3 or TRBV12-4 to TRBJ2-3; TRBD1 aligns across 7 bases. This CDR3 has 14 residues. The V and J ends lost 4 bases and 4 bases, in that order; junction bases with no gene match: 5. DNA for the CDR3: TGTGCCAGCAGTTCTAAAACAGGGGCAGATACGCAGTATTTT. As protein: CASSSKTGADTQYF.

This sequence joins TRBV12-3 or TRBV12-4 and TRBJ2-3; 9 bases align to TRBD1. The CDR3 has 15 amino acids. V was pared by 6 bases and J by 3 bases, with 7 bases of the junction left unmatched. In nucleotides, the CDR3 is TGTGCCAGCAGGGGACAGGGTTGGGGTACAGATACGCAGTATTTT. This sequence encodes CASRGQGWGTDTQYF.

This clonotype was seen a few times. V is TRBV29-1 and J is TRBJ2-4; a weak D match, TRBD2 (6 bases). Germline V lookup: CDR1 SQVTM, CDR2 ANQGSEA. V dropped 6 bases and J dropped 5 bases, with 17 bases sitting between them. The length of the CDR3 is 14 residues. The CDR3: CSVRNMGGQNIQYF. Here the CDR3 DNA reads TGCAGCGTCCGCAACATGGGAGGCCAAAACATTCAGTACTTC. Variable domain in full (rest from reference TRBV29-1 and TRBJ2-4): SAVISQKPSRDICQRGTSLTIQCQVDSQVTMMFWYRQQPGQSLTLIATANQGSEATYESGFVIDKFPISRPNLTFSTLTVSNMSPEDSSIYLCSVRNMGGQNIQYFGAGTRLSVL.

The chain employs TRBV20-1 and TRBJ2-3; 12 nucleotides match TRBD2. V gave up 4 bases and J gave up 2 bases; unmatched junction bases: 7. This CDR3 spans 16 amino acids. Looked up from germline, CDR1 is DFQATT and CDR2 is SNEGSKA (reference sequence). CDR3 DNA sequence: TGCAGTGCTACCACCTGGACTAGCGGGAACACAGATACGCAGTATTTT. Amino acids: CSATTWTSGNTDTQYF.

The chain joins TRBV11-2 to TRBJ2-1, with 10 bases that match TRBD2. V trimming: 5 bases; J trimming: 6 bases; junction bases outside the gene matches: 7. CDR1 is SGHAT and CDR2 is FQNNGV in the germline V gene. The CDR3 is 15 residues long. The CDR3 nucleotides are TGTGCCAGCAGCACGACCGGGACTAGCGTCAATGAGCAGTTCTTC. Protein: CASSTTGTSVNEQFF.

A note on this clonotype: Germline is not matched at one junction end, which may reflect a read error. J is TRBJ2-5 and V is TRBV20-1; 11 bases line up with TRBD2. This CDR3 has 13 residues. From germline, CDR1 is DFQATT and CDR2 SNEGSKA (reference sequence). CDR3 region: CGARTSGFETQYF. CDR3 nucleotide sequence: TGCGGTGCTCGGACTAGCGGGTTCGAGACCCAGTACTTC.

The chain recombines TRBV4-2 with TRBJ2-7; 8 positions agree with TRBD1. Germline-derived CDR1 and CDR2 are LGHNA and YNFKEQ. Trimming removed 4 bases from V and 4 bases from J; junction bases left unmatched: 15. This CDR3 comprises 17 residues. The CDR3 nucleotides read TGTGCCAGCAGCCTAGGGACAGGCTCGGGGGTCGAGTACGAGCAGTACTTC. It encodes CASSLGTGSGVEYEQYF.

The chain couples TRBV6-2 or TRBV6-3 to TRBJ2-1, with no clear D. The V gene lost 5 bases and the J gene lost 0 bases, with 8 bases spanning the gap. Germline lookup yields CDR1 MNHEY and CDR2 SVGEGT. The CDR3 consists of 14 residues. The CDR3 spells CASSPQNSYNEQFF. The DNA of the CDR3 is TGTGCCAGCAGTCCACAAAACTCCTACAATGAGCAGTTCTTC.

The sample holds many counts of this clonotype. An end of the junction does not agree with germline; a read error may underlie this. The chain joins TRBV5-1 to TRBJ2-3; a possible D gene is TRBD1 (5 bases). Germline lookup yields CDR1 SGHRS and CDR2 YFSETQ. The CDR3 is 15 residues long. The CDR3 region is CASSLGSGSTDTQYF. CDR3 DNA: TGTGCCAGCAGCCTGGGGTCAGGGAGCACAGATACGCAGTATTTT.

This rearrangement joins TRBV5-6 to TRBJ2-5; D is ambiguous. V was shortened by 0 bases and J by 5 bases, with 20 bases between the two germline ends. The germline gives CDR1 SGHDT, CDR2 YYEEEE. CDR3 length equals 17 residues. The CDR3 protein is CASSLDGVAAQWETQYF. CDR3 bases: TGTGCCAGCAGCTTGGACGGTGTGGCGGCCCAGTGGGAGACCCAGTACTTC.

Of note for this clonotype: This may be a read error: a much more frequent sequence differs by one nucleotide. The chain uses TRBV20-1 and TRBJ2-7; 9 bases match TRBD1. CDR1 DFQATT and CDR2 SNEGSKA come from the germline V gene (reference sequence). CDR3 length equals 14 residues. The CDR3 region is CCAREGDRDYEQYF. The CDR3 DNA is TGCTGTGCTAGAGAAGGGGACAGGGACTACGAGCAGTACTTC.

The V call is TRBV7-2, the J call TRBJ2-3, with no clear D. The CDR3 has 14 amino acids. The germline gives CDR1 SGHTA, CDR2 FQGNSA. V lost 1 base and J lost 1, with 6 bases in between. The CDR3 DNA reads as TGTGCCAGCAGCTTAGTTTTTGGCACAGATACGCAGTATTTT. Its protein is CASSLVFGTDTQYF.

V gene TRBV7-9 combines with J gene TRBJ2-4; TRBD2 aligns across 11 bases. V was clipped by 4 bases and J by 4 bases; unmatched bases: 9. Germline CDR1 and CDR2: SEHNR and FQNEAQ (reference sequence). The CDR3 spans 17 residues. The CDR3 region has the DNA TGTGCCAGCAGCTCCCTAACTAGCGGGAGAAGTAAAAACATTCAGTACTTC. As protein: CASSSLTSGRSKNIQYF.

The chain combines TRBV6-2 or TRBV6-3 with TRBJ2-1, with TRBD2 matching over 10 bases. Germline assignment: CDR1 MNHEY and CDR2 SVGEGT. J gave up 7 bases and V 1 base, and 4 bases lay outside the gene matches. This CDR3 contains 15 residues. DNA of the CDR3: TGTGCCAGCAGTTACTTGACTAGCGGGCGGAATGAGCAGTTCTTC. It specifies CASSYLTSGRNEQFF.